This T cell receptor beta chain is from a study of blood T cell repertoires in COVID-19. Study-wide context: Samples of COVID-19 (acute and convalescent) were obtained from the United States, Italy and Spain. PBMCs, B-cell-depleted T cells, or T cells were the source of the cDNA or gDNA that made up the material.

As handled by the study authors: Scientists estimated how many nucleated cells there were by amplifying reference gene primers. Generated by immunoSEQ multiplex PCR, the TCRdb table keeps only in-frame clones and is missing some. The V and J calls and clone size come from that table; D and trimming were worked out from the DNA. The sample has a few hundred thousand clones; about nine tenths are singletons. The specimen was peripheral blood. The TCR was taken from a woman aged 40 to 50 who had recovered from COVID-19.

CDR3 in amino acids: CASNTGTTNEKLFF. The CDR3 region has the DNA TGTGCCAGCAACACGGGTACAACTAATGAAAAACTGTTTTTT. This chain links TRBV7-9 with TRBJ1-4; D is unclear. The CDR3 contains 14 residues. V was pared by 7 bases and J by 0 bases, with 9 bases between. Germline V CDR1 and CDR2: SEHNR, FQNEAQ (reference sequence).